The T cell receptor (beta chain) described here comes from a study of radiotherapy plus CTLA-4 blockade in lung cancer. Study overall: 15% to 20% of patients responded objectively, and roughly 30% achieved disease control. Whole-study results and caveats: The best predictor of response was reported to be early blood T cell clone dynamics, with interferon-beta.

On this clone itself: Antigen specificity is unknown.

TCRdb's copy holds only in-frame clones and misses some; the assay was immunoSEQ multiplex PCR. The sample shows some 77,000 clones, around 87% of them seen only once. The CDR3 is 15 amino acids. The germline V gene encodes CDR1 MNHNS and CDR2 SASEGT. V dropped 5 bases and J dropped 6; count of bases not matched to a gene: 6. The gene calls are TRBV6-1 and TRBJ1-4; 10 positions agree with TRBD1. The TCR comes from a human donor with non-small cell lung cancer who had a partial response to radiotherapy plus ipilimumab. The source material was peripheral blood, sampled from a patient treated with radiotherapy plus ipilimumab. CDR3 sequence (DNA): TGTGCCAGCAGTCCCGGGGGACAGGGGTATGAAAAACTGTTTTTT. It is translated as CASSPGGQGYEKLFF.